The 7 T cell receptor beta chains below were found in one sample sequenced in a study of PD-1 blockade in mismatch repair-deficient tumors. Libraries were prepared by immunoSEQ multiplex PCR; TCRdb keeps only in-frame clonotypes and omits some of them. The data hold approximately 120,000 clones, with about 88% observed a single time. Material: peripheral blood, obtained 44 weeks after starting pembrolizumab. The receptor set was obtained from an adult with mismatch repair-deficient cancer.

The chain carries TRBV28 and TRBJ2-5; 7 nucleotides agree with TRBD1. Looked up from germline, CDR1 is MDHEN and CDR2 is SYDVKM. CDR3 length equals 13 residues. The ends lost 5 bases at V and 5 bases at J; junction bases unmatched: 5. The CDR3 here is CASSTRGSETQYF. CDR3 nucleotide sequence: TGTGCCAGCAGTACCAGGGGGTCGGAGACCCAGTACTTC. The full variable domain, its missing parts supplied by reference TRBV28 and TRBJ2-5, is DVKVTQSSRYLVKRTGEKVFLECVQDMDHENMFWYRQDPGLGLRLIYFSYDVKMKEKGDIPEGYSVSREKKERFSLILESASTNQTSMYLCASSTRGSETQYFGPGTRLLVL.

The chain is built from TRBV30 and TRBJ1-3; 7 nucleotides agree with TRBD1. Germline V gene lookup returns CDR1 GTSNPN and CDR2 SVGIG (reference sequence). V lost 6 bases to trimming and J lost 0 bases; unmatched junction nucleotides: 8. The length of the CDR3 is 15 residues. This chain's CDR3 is CACYGTDSSGNTIYF. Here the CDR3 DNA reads TGTGCCTGTTATGGGACAGACAGCTCTGGAAACACCATATATTTT.

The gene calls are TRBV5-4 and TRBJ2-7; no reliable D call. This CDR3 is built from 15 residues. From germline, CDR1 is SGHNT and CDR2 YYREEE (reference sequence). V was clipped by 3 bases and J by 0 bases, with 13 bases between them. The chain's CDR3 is CASSSPALSSYEQYF. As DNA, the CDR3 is TGTGCCAGCAGCTCCCCGGCCCTGAGCTCCTACGAGCAGTACTTC.

The DNA for the CDR3 is TGTGCCAGCAGCCGGACTAGCGGGACAGATACGCAGTATTTT. Translating it yields CASSRTSGTDTQYF. This chain uses TRBV4-2 with TRBJ2-3, with 11 nucleotides matching TRBD2. Germline CDR1 is LGHNA and CDR2 is YNFKEQ. J was trimmed by 3 bases and V by 4 bases; bases with no gene match: 0. The CDR3 has 14 residues.

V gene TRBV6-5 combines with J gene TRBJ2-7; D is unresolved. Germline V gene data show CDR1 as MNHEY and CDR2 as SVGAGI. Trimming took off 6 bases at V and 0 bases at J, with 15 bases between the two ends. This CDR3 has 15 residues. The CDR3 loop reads CASRYSGRSSYEQYF. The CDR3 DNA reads TGTGCCAGCAGGTATTCTGGACGGAGCTCCTACGAGCAGTACTTC.

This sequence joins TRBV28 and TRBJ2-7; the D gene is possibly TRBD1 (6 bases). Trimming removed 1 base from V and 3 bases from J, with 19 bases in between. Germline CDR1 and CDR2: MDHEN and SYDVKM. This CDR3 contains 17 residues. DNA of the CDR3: TGTGCCAGCAGTTTATCGCCCGCGACAGGTCATTACTACGAGCAGTACTTC. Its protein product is CASSLSPATGHYYEQYF.

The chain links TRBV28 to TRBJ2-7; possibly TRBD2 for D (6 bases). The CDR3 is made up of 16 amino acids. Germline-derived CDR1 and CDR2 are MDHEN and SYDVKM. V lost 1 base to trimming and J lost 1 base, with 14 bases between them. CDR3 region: CASSLFTAGRSYEQYF. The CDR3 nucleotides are TGTGCCAGCAGTTTATTTACCGCGGGACGGTCCTACGAGCAGTACTTC.